The rows below give T cell receptor beta chains drawn from one sample of a study of T cell changes during pregnancy in multiple sclerosis. Profiling relied on immunoSEQ multiplex PCR, and the TCRdb table lists in-frame clones only, not all of them. This repertoire shows approximately 63,000 clones, around 92% found once; its top ten account for approximately 2%. This specimen consisted of peripheral blood, obtained in the third trimester of pregnancy. The source is a female donor in good health, enrolled as a control in a pregnancy study. Each CDR3 is given with its conserved first and last residue. Fields, in order: clone size, V gene, D gene, J gene, CDR3 protein, CDR3 DNA. D genes are given only for firm matches. For some rows the clone size is stated as once, few or many, or as a class when expanded; others skip it.

size: -; V: TRBV6-6; D: -; J: TRBJ1-5; CDR3: CASQGGYSNQPQHF; DNA: TGTGCCAGCCAAGGGGGATATAGCAATCAGCCCCAGCATTTT
size: -; V: TRBV9; D: TRBD2; J: TRBJ2-1; CDR3: CASSVVASGANSYNEQFF; DNA: TGTGCCAGCAGCGTAGTGGCTAGCGGGGCCAACTCCTACAATGAGCAGTTCTTC
size: -; V: TRBV29-1; D: -; J: TRBJ2-3; CDR3: CSVARDTDTQYF; DNA: TGCAGCGTTGCGAGGGACACAGATACGCAGTATTTT
size: -; V: TRBV28; D: -; J: TRBJ2-7; CDR3: CASRTAGVHEQYF; DNA: TGTGCCAGCAGGACGGCAGGGGTTCACGAGCAGTACTTC
size: -; V: TRBV30; D: -; J: TRBJ2-2; CDR3: CAWARAARDGELFF; DNA: TGTGCCTGGGCCCGAGCAGCACGGGACGGGGAGCTGTTTTTT
size: -; V: TRBV6-4; D: TRBD1; J: TRBJ2-1; CDR3: CASSPGQGSNEQFF; DNA: TGTGCCAGCAGTCCGGGACAGGGCAGCAATGAGCAGTTCTTC
size: -; V: TRBV11-1; D: TRBD1; J: TRBJ2-3; CDR3: CASSLGTGKGDTQYF; DNA: TGTGCCAGCAGCCTCGGGACAGGGAAGGGAGATACGCAGTATTTT
size: few; V: TRBV30; D: TRBD1; J: TRBJ2-7; CDR3: CAWFRDRPYEQYF; DNA: TGTGCCTGGTTCCGGGACAGACCATACGAGCAGTACTTC
size: -; V: TRBV6-1; D: -; J: TRBJ2-5; CDR3: CASRGGQIETQYF; DNA: TGTGCCAGCAGGGGGGGACAGATCGAGACCCAGTACTTC
size: -; V: TRBV6-6; D: TRBD1; J: TRBJ1-2; CDR3: CASSYLDRVGDYGYTF; DNA: TGTGCCAGCAGTTACTTAGACAGGGTTGGTGACTATGGCTACACCTTC
size: once; V: TRBV4-2; D: -; J: TRBJ2-2; CDR3: CASSQDQNTGELFF; DNA: TGTGCCAGCAGCCAAGATCAAAACACCGGGGAGCTGTTTTTT
size: -; V: TRBV5-6; D: TRBD2; J: TRBJ2-3; CDR3: CASSSSSSGTLTDTQYF; DNA: TGTGCCAGCAGCTCTTCATCTAGCGGGACCCTCACAGATACGCAGTATTTT
size: -; V: TRBV11-2; D: TRBD1; J: TRBJ2-2; CDR3: CASSSGQGSTGELFF; DNA: TGTGCCAGCAGCTCCGGACAGGGGTCCACCGGGGAGCTGTTTTTT
size: -; V: TRBV9; D: TRBD1; J: TRBJ2-2; CDR3: CASSKGTGVAGELFF; DNA: TGTGCCAGCAGCAAGGGGACAGGGGTGGCCGGGGAGCTGTTTTTT
size: once; V: TRBV7-9; D: TRBD2; J: TRBJ2-3; CDR3: CASSSPGLAGSGTQYF; DNA: TGTGCCAGCAGCTCTCCGGGACTAGCCGGATCTGGTACGCAGTATTTT
size: -; V: TRBV5-5; D: TRBD2; J: TRBJ2-7; CDR3: CASFAGVSSHEQYF; DNA: TGTGCCAGCTTCGCGGGAGTATCAAGTCACGAGCAGTACTTC
size: once; V: TRBV2; D: TRBD1; J: TRBJ2-1; CDR3: CASSTGTGVNEQFF; DNA: TGTGCCAGCAGCACCGGGACAGGGGTCAATGAGCAGTTCTTC
size: -; V: TRBV4-3; D: -; J: TRBJ2-3; CDR3: CASSQVVRESDTQYF; DNA: TGCGCCAGCAGCCAAGTAGTCCGGGAGTCGGATACGCAGTATTTT
size: -; V: TRBV6-6; D: TRBD1; J: TRBJ1-2; CDR3: CASSYFGTGGGYTF; DNA: TGTGCCAGCAGTTACTTCGGGACAGGAGGCGGCTACACCTTC
size: -; V: TRBV27; D: TRBD2; J: TRBJ2-7; CDR3: CASFGASGAQSYEQYF; DNA: TGTGCCAGCTTCGGGGCTAGCGGGGCTCAATCCTACGAGCAGTACTTC
size: -; V: TRBV15; D: TRBD2; J: TRBJ2-7; CDR3: CATSSRLAGGPYEQYF; DNA: TGTGCCACCAGCAGTAGACTAGCGGGGGGCCCCTACGAGCAGTACTTC
size: -; V: TRBV9; D: -; J: TRBJ2-2; CDR3: CASSVGGGDTGELFF; DNA: TGTGCCAGCAGCGTTGGCGGGGGCGACACCGGGGAGCTGTTTTTT
size: -; V: TRBV18; D: TRBD1; J: TRBJ2-2; CDR3: CASSPSGTGVSTGELFF; DNA: TGTGCCAGCTCACCATCCGGGACAGGGGTTAGCACCGGGGAGCTGTTTTTT
size: -; V: TRBV5-1; D: -; J: TRBJ1-1; CDR3: CASTLGGGGTVEAFF; DNA: TGCGCCAGCACCTTGGGAGGGGGGGGTACCGTTGAAGCTTTCTTT
size: -; V: TRBV28; D: -; J: TRBJ1-2; CDR3: CASTGTQDYGYTF; DNA: TGTGCCAGCACTGGGACACAGGACTATGGCTACACCTTC
size: -; V: TRBV7-2; D: TRBD2; J: TRBJ2-1; CDR3: CASSSHGGVSYNEQFF; DNA: TGTGCCAGCAGCTCCCACGGGGGGGTCTCCTACAATGAGCAGTTCTTC
size: once; V: TRBV6-6; D: -; J: TRBJ1-5; CDR3: CASEQIPNQPQHF; DNA: TGTGCCAGCGAACAGATACCCAATCAGCCCCAGCATTTT
size: -; V: TRBV4-1; D: -; J: TRBJ2-5; CDR3: CASSQEAGETQYF; DNA: TGCGCCAGCAGCCAAGAAGCGGGAGAGACCCAGTACTTC